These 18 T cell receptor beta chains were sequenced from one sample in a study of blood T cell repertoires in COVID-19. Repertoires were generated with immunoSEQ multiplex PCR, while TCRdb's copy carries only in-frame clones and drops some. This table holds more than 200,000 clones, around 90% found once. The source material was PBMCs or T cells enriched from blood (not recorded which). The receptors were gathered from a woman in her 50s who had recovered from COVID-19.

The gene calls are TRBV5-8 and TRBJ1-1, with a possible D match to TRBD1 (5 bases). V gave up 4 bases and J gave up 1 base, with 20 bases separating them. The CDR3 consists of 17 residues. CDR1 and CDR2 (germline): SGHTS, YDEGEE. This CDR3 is CASSQAGRRKGNTEAFF. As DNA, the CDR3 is TGTGCCAGCAGCCAAGCGGGACGCCGAAAAGGGAACACTGAAGCTTTCTTT.

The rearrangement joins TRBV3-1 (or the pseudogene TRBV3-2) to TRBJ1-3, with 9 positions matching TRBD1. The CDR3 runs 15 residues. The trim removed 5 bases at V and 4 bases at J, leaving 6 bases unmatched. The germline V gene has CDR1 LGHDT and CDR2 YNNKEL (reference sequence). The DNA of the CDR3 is TGTGCCAGCAGCATAACAGGGGGCCAGGGAAACACCATATATTTT. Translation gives CASSITGGQGNTIYF.

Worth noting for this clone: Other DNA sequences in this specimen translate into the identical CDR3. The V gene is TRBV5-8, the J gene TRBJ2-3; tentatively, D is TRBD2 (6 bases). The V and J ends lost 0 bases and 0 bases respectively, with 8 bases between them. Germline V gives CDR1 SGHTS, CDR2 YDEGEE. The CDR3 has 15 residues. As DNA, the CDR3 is TGTGCCAGCAGCTTGGGGGACTCGAGCACAGATACGCAGTATTTT. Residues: CASSLGDSSTDTQYF.

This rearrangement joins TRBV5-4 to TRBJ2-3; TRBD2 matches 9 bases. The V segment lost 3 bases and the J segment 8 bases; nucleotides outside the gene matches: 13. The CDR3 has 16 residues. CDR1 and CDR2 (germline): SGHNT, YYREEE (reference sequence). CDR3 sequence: CASSYPGTSLGGTQYF. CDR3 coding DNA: TGTGCCAGCAGCTATCCAGGGACTAGCTTGGGTGGTACGCAGTATTTT.

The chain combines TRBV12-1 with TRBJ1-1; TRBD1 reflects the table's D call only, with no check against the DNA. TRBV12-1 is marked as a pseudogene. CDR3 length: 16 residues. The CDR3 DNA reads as TGTGCCAGCAGCCTGGACAGGGGGCGGAGGAACACTGAAGCTTTCTTT. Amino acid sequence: CASSLDRGRRNTEAFF.

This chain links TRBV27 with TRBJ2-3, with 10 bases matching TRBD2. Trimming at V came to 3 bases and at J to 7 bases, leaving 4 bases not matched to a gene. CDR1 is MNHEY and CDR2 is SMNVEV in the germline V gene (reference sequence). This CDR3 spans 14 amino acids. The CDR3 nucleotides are TGTGCCAGCAGTTTTCTAGCGGGAGAATATACGCAGTATTTT. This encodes CASSFLAGEYTQYF.

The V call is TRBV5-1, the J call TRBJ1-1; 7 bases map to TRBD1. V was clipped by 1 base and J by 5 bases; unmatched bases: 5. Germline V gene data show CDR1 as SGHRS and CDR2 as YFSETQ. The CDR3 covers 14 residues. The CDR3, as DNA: TGCGCCAGCAGCTTGACAGGGGCATATACTGAAGCTTTCTTT. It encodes CASSLTGAYTEAFF.

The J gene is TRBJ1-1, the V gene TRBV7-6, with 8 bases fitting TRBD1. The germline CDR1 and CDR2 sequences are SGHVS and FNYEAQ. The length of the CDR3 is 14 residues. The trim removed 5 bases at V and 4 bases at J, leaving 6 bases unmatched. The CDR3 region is CASSKGQVSTEAFF. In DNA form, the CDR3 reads TGTGCCAGCAGCAAGGGACAGGTTTCCACTGAAGCTTTCTTT.

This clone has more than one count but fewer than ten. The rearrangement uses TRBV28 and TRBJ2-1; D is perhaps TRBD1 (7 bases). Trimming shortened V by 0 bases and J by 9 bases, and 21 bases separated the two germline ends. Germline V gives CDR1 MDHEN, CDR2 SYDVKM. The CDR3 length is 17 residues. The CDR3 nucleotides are TGTGCCAGCAGTTTATGGCTTCCCGAGGAGGGGGCGTCTGAGCAGTTCTTC. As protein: CASSLWLPEEGASEQFF.

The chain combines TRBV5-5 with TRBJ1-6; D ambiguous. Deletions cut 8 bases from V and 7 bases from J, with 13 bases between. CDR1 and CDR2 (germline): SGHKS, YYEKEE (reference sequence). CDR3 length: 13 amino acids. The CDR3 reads CARTFHRNSPLHF. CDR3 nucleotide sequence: TGTGCCAGAACGTTCCATCGGAATTCACCCCTCCACTTT.

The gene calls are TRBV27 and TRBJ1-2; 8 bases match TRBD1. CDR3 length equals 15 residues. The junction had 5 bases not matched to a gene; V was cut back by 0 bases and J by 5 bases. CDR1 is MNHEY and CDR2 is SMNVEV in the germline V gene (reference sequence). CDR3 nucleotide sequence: TGTGCCAGCAGTTTATCGATGGGACAGGTGTATGGCTACACCTTC. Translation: CASSLSMGQVYGYTF.

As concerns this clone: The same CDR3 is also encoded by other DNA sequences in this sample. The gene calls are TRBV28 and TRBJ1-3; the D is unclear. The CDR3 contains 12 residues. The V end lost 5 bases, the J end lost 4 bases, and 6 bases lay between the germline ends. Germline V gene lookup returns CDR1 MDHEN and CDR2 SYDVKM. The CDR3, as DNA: TGTGCCAGCAGTACCGGGGGAAACACCATATATTTT. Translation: CASSTGGNTIYF.

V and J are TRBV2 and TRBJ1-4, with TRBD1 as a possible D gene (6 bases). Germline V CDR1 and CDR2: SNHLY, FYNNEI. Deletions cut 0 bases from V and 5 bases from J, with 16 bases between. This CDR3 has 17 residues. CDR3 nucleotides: TGTGCCAGCAGTGAAGCGCTTCTACAGGGCCGAAATGAAAAACTGTTTTTT. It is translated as CASSEALLQGRNEKLFF.

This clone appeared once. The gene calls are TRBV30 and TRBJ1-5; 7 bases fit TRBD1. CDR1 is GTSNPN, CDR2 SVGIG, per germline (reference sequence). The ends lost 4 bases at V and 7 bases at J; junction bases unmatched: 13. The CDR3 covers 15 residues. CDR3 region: CAWKRGQGAWQPQHF. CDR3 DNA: TGTGCCTGGAAAAGGGGGCAGGGTGCGTGGCAGCCCCAGCATTTT. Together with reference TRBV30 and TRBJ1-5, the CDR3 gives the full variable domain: SQTIHQWPATLVQPVGSPLSLECTVEGTSNPNLYWYRQAAGRGLQLLFYSVGIGQISSEVPQNLSASRPQDRQFILSSKKLLLSDSGFYLCAWKRGQGAWQPQHFGDGTRLSIL.

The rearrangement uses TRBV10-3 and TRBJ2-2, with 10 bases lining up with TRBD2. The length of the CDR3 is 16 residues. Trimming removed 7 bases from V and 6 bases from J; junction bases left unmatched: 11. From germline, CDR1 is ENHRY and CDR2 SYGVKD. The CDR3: CAIMMTVAGGAGELFF. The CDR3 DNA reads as TGTGCCATCATGATGACTGTAGCGGGAGGTGCCGGGGAGCTGTTTTTT.

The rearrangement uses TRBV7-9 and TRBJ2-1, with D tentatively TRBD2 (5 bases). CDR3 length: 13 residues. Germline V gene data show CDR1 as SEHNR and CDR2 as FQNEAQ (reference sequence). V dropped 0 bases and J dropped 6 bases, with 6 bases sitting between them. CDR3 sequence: CASSLAGSNEQFF. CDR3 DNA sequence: TGTGCCAGCAGCTTAGCAGGGAGCAATGAGCAGTTCTTC.

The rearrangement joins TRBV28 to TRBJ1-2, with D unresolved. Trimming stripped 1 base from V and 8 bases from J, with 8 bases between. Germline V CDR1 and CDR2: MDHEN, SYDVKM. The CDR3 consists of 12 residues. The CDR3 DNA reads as TGTGCCAGCAGTTTATCCCAGAGGGGCTACACCTTC. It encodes CASSLSQRGYTF.

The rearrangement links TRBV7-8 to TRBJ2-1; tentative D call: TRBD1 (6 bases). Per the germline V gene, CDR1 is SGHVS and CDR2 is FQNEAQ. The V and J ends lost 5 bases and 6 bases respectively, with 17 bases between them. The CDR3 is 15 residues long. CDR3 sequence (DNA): TGTGCCAGCAGCCCCGGGACATTGAAACGCAATGAGCAGTTCTTC. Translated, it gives CASSPGTLKRNEQFF.